This T cell receptor (beta chain) was recorded in a study of cytomegalovirus exposure and HLA in healthy donors (dated by TCRdb to 2015 to 2018). Study-wide context: An earlier analysis of several hundred of the donors reported under 300 Gb of sequence data and approximately 120 million unique TCR beta sequences obtained from around 170 million T cells. The study aimed to test whether cataloging public T cell receptors could reveal signatures of past pathogen exposure. Donor age, sex, ethnicity and CMV serostatus were compiled alongside the repertoire data. Because of strong linkage in the cohort, four or five DR-DQ haplotypes were treated as single units for association and clustering. All discovery cohort repertoires had been generated on a single sequencing platform. Rather than drawing on any new phenotypic data, the later analysis identified candidate immune exposures from TCR beta sequences and the way those sequences occurred across donors. The number of typed donors differed by locus: roughly 629-630 for A, B, C, DRB1 and DQB1; some 540 for DQA1; approximately 600 for DPA1; and about 450 for DPB1. Using immunosequencing, the study profiled T cell repertoires from 500 to 800 subjects and related those repertoires to cytomegalovirus serostatus. To predict cytomegalovirus infection status, the study brought together high-throughput TCR immunosequencing, statistical association of individual TCRs with disease status, and machine learning. Among the roughly 400 genotyped donors, around 81% belonged to the genetic ancestry cluster associated with self-reported Caucasian donors. Class I and class II HLA loci were covered by the typing at four-digit resolution. About 280 gigabases of sequencing data and approximately 85 million unique TCR sequences were included in an early release covering about 620 HLA-typed donors. Besides the first cohort of roughly 660 subjects, a separate validation cohort made up of over 100 different subjects was used. An earlier analysis of some 500 of the donors used high-throughput TCR beta sequencing to judge whether each TCR beta V gene segment behaved as functional or pseudogenic. In a later analysis, previously published TCR beta repertoires from fewer than 750 donors were re-analyzed and high-resolution HLA genotyping was added so that TCR occurrence patterns could be studied. In a later genetic analysis, genome-wide SNP genotypes for 398 of the 666 donors were used, and that subset was treated as a discovery cohort. Among over 350 genotyped donors of the cohort, an average of 235,054 unique TCR beta nucleotide sequences were sequenced per donor, about a sixth of them non-productive.

What the authors observed across the whole study: Assigning TCR associations to individual alleles was difficult when HLA alleles, especially DR and DQ, strongly co-occurred. The cohort was sequenced for TCR beta chains only, and without alpha or paired-chain data the features that could be detected were limited. Correlated functional status among segregating V segments might be attributable to linkage disequilibrium, but an unknown experimental factor could not be ruled out. Immune exposure information for the cohort was limited to CMV serostatus. A later analysis found that HLA-associated TCR beta chains were more clonally expanded and had lower generation probabilities than equally common non-associated chains. In a later analysis, most CMV-associated TCR beta chains were found to appear HLA-restricted, with HLA associations seemingly driven largely by CMV exposure. Roughly uniform sequencing depth across donors was assumed in presence/absence analyses, although this assumption may not hold. A cluster of highly shared sequence variants was judged likely to represent a technical artifact of the sequencing pipeline. In a later genetic analysis, fewer N-insertions in productive TCRs were reported among donors in an Asian-associated ancestry cluster than the 666-donor mean. According to the authors, the approach could potentially be generalized to other disease states and immunological phenotypes. Because some donors lacked HLA typing at each locus, the association tests relied only on the typed subset. Some IMGT-functional V segments, including TRBV6-2 and TRBV6-3, could not be distinguished by the 87-base-pair reads and were therefore excluded. Several of the top co-occurrence clusters appeared to be linked to parvovirus B19, influenza, CMV and Epstein-Barr virus, according to a later analysis. In the study, 150 to 200 TCR beta chains were listed as associated with cytomegalovirus. A further reported finding was that TCR beta sequences accurately predicted the HLA-A and HLA-B alleles for most subjects in the first cohort. Across donors, most TCR sequences were observed very rarely, whereas some public TCRs were present in many individuals. An earlier analysis of around 540 of the donors showed that most TCR beta V segments appeared in productive rearrangements either about 87% or about 30% of the time, which broadly matched IMGT annotations. Three of the identified cytomegalovirus-associated TCR beta chains were confirmed in vitro to be specific for cytomegalovirus antigens. The earlier analysis of 587 of the donors excluded 15 to 20 rarely observed V segments, including chromosome 9 orphons, because counts were too low. A later analysis associated about 17,000 TCR beta sequences with specific HLA alleles at a false discovery rate of 0.05. In a later analysis, TCR association rates were found to vary across HLA loci, with the most associated TCRs seen for DRB1 alleles and the fewest for HLA-C alleles. The classifier was reported to diagnose cytomegalovirus status with high specificity and sensitivity in both the original cohort and the validation cohort. A later genetic analysis associated a missense DCLRE1C variant with V-gene and J-gene trimming of TCR beta chains, and an independent cohort replicated the association.

The cohort was made up of 666 healthy bone marrow donors. Cohort members were all nominally healthy when sampled, although unrecorded immune exposures were likely present. The donor was CMV seronegative and belonged to the group of 352 seronegative cohort members. A peripheral blood sample was collected from each donor, and TCR beta sequencing was performed on peripheral blood mononuclear cells. Genomic DNA extraction from the blood cell samples was performed with the Qiagen DNeasy Blood Extraction Kit. V and J are truncated by 0 bases and 0 bases respectively, leaving an intervening sequence of 12 bases. The CDR3 sequence holds 17 residues, the cysteine and phenylalanine included. The kept DNA is CDR3 alone, 51 bases in frame from the first base. Via the germline V gene (reference sequence), CDR1 is GTSNPN and CDR2 SVGIG. Comment on this clone: The clone's antigen remains unknown. No qualities accompany the bases; no much larger clone lies one base away.

Library preparation used the immunoSEQ multiplex PCR assay. For the multiplex PCR, a mixture combining 60 forward primers for TCR Vbeta segments and 13 reverse primers for TCR Jbeta segments was used. The CDR3 region of rearranged TCR beta genes was amplified from genomic DNA by a multiplex PCR assay. The Illumina HiSeq System was used to sequence the amplified TCR beta libraries as 87-base-pair reads. Concerning the study's data processing: A later analysis tallied 75 million to 85 million unique TCR beta chains across the 600 to 700 repertoires, and approximately 11 million of those chains were shared by two or more donors. A nearest-neighbor algorithm error-corrected the raw reads and collapsed the reads into unique sequences, merging closely related sequences to remove PCR and sequencing errors. To assign V, D and J gene segments, CDR3 sequences were aligned to IMGT reference sequences. For a sequence to be retained, a match of at least six nucleotides to both a V gene segment and a J gene segment was required. A rearrangement was called productive if the CDR3 had no stop codons and remained in frame with V and J, and every other rearrangement was called non-productive. Following IMGT convention, CDR3 was defined as the stretch from the second conserved V-encoded cysteine up to the conserved J-encoded phenylalanine. The earlier analysis of more than 450 of the donors excluded sequences that lacked an unambiguous match to a single V gene segment. In an earlier analysis of almost 600 of the donors, a V segment was called functional when productive rearrangements were above 56.7%, and segregating when the standard deviation between donors exceeded 5%. A statistical classification framework was developed to diagnose cytomegalovirus status using the catalog of TCR beta chain sequences. In a later analysis, V and J genes were assigned by comparing TCR nucleotide sequences against IMGT/GENE-DB human TR gene sequences. Using the TCRdist pipeline, a later analysis assigned CDR3 sequences along with most-parsimonious VDJ recombination scenarios. A later analysis defined each TCR beta chain by its CDR3 amino acid sequence plus V-gene family, and excluded reads lacking a unique V-gene family. A later analysis removed over 500 highly shared, low-generation-probability nucleotide sequences to deal with suspected cross-contamination and a sequencing artifact. In a later analysis, a clonal expansion index was calculated for each public chain from normalized within-repertoire ranks of inferred template counts. A later analysis computed generation probabilities with a VDJ recombination model fitted to out-of-frame rearrangements, and checked the results against IGoR. Hypergeometric tests were used in a later analysis to score TCR-TCR, TCR-HLA and TCR-CMV co-occurrence, with a repertoire-size bias correction applied to the TCR pairs. False discovery rates were estimated in a later analysis by permuting HLA or CMV assignments 20 times. A later analysis grouped co-occurring TCRs with DBSCAN, adding TCRdist sequence similarity when clustering within HLA-allele-positive subsets. Repertoires with fewer than 30,000 or more than 120,000 public chains were left out of co-occurrence clustering, as were four to six repertoires with anomalous nucleotide sharing. TCRdb took over this immuneACCESS table, retaining in-frame rearrangements with V and J assigned. Such tables are incomplete; in checked studies, under half of the missing clones stem from an unresolved V gene, and the remainder is unexplained. V, J and clone size derive from that table, while D and trimming were established from the DNA sequence. The sample includes approximately 150,000 clones, with roughly 80% observed a single time. The ten largest clonotypes hold approximately 4.5% of the sample.

Recombination connected TRBV30 to TRBJ1-6; the D gene is not confidently resolved. This TCR was sampled from a man aged 30 to 45 in good health and CMV-seronegative. Sequenced sample: PBMCs. Here is the DNA: TGTGCCTGGAGTGTTAAGGCGGATAGCTCCTATAATTCACCCCTCCACTTT. The resulting protein is CAWSVKADSSYNSPLHF.